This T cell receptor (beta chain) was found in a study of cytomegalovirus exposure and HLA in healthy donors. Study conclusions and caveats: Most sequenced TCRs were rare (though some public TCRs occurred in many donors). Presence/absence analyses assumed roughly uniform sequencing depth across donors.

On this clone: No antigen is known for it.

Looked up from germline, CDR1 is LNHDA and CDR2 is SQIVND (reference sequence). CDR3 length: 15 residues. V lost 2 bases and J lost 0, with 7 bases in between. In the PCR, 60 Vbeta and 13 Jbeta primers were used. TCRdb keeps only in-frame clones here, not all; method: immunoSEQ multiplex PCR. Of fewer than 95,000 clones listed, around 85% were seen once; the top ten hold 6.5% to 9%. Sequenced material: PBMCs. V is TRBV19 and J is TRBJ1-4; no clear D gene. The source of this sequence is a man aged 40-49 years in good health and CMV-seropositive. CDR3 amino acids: CASSITEATNEKLFF. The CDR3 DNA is TGTGCCAGTAGTATAACGGAGGCAACTAATGAAAAACTGTTTTTT.